This record concerns one TCR beta chain sequence. Its target antigen remains unknown. The sample comes from a study of cytomegalovirus exposure and HLA in healthy donors (dated by TCRdb to the late 2010s). Notes on the research overall: An earlier analysis of 587 of the donors reported more than 250 Gb of sequence data and some 120 million unique TCR beta sequences from about 179 million T cells. To decide whether each TCR beta V gene segment behaved as functional or pseudogenic, an earlier analysis of some 600 of the donors relied on high-throughput TCR beta sequencing. The study profiled the T cell repertoires of around 700 subjects by immunosequencing and related them to cytomegalovirus serostatus. On average, over 200,000 unique TCR beta nucleotide sequences were sequenced per donor among fewer than 500 genotyped donors of the cohort, with roughly 18% of those sequences being non-productive. The study aimed to test whether cataloging public T cell receptors could reveal signatures of past pathogen exposure. The later analysis used no new phenotypic data to find candidate immune exposures, relying instead on TCR beta sequences and their occurrence across donors. About 280 gigabases of sequencing data and approximately 85 million unique TCR sequences were included in an early release covering 550 to 650 HLA-typed donors. A later genetic analysis used genome-wide SNP genotypes for 398 of the 666 donors, treating that subset as a discovery cohort. To predict cytomegalovirus infection status, the study brought together high-throughput TCR immunosequencing, statistical association of individual TCRs with disease status, and machine learning. All discovery cohort repertoires had been generated using a single sequencing platform. Typing coverage differed by locus: A, B, C, DRB1 and DQB1 were typed in about 629-640 donors, DQA1 in 522, DPA1 in 600 to 610, and DPB1 in just under 490. HLA typing covered class I and class II loci at four-digit resolution. Five DR-DQ haplotypes were handled as single units for association and clustering, since linkage in the cohort was strong. Donor age, sex, ethnicity and CMV serostatus were compiled together with the repertoire data. In addition to the first cohort of 500 to 850 subjects, a separate validation cohort of 120 different subjects was used. The genetic ancestry cluster associated with self-reported Caucasian donors included 81% of the roughly 400 genotyped donors. To study patterns of TCR occurrence, a later analysis re-analyzed previously published TCR beta repertoires from 650 to 750 donors and added high-resolution HLA genotyping. What the authors observed across the whole study: A later analysis associated 16,951 TCR beta sequences with specific HLA alleles at a false discovery rate of 0.05. In vitro tests confirmed that a few of the cytomegalovirus-associated TCR beta chains recognize cytomegalovirus antigens. In a later analysis, the rate of TCR association differed among HLA loci, with DRB1 alleles having the most associated TCRs and HLA-C alleles having the fewest. In the study, 150 to 200 TCR beta chains were listed as associated with cytomegalovirus. A later analysis found that most CMV-associated TCR beta chains appeared HLA-restricted, with HLA associations seemingly driven largely by CMV exposure. Most TCR sequences were observed very rarely across donors, whereas some public TCRs were present in many individuals. Linkage disequilibrium might explain the correlated functional status among segregating V segments, but an unknown experimental factor could not be excluded. A further reported finding was that TCR beta sequences accurately predicted the HLA-A and HLA-B alleles for most subjects in the first cohort. The authors suggested that the approach could potentially be generalized to other disease states and immunological phenotypes. A later genetic analysis associated a missense DCLRE1C variant with V-gene and J-gene trimming of TCR beta chains, and an independent cohort replicated the association. When HLA alleles, especially DR and DQ, strongly co-occurred, TCR associations were difficult to assign to individual alleles. A later genetic analysis reported fewer N-insertions in productive TCRs among donors in an Asian-associated ancestry cluster than the roughly 620-donor mean. Broadly in line with IMGT annotations, most TCR beta V segments showed up in productive rearrangements about 90% or about 30% of the time in an earlier analysis of several hundred of the donors. Because counts were too low, roughly 17 rarely observed V segments, including chromosome 9 orphons, were left out of the earlier analysis of 587 of the donors. Because HLA typing was missing for some donors at each locus, association tests included only the typed subset. For the cohort, immune exposure information was limited to CMV serostatus. A later analysis reported that several top co-occurrence clusters appeared linked to parvovirus B19, influenza, CMV and Epstein-Barr virus. This cohort had only TCR beta chains sequenced, and the lack of alpha or paired-chain data limited which features could be detected. Some IMGT-functional V segments, including TRBV6-2 and TRBV6-3, could not be distinguished by the 87-base-pair reads and were therefore excluded. In a later analysis, HLA-associated TCR beta chains were found to be more clonally expanded and to have lower generation probabilities than equally common non-associated chains. A cluster of highly shared sequence variants was judged likely to represent a technical artifact of the sequencing pipeline. Sequencing depth was assumed to be roughly uniform across donors in the presence/absence analyses, though that assumption may not hold. The classifier was reported to diagnose cytomegalovirus status with high specificity and sensitivity in both the original cohort and the validation cohort.

The cysteine opens and the phenylalanine closes a CDR3 of 15 amino acids. Only the CDR3 DNA stays, 45 bases, in frame from base 1. Taken from the germline V gene (reference sequence), the CDR1 and CDR2 loops are MNHEY and SMNVEV. The V end gives up 2 bases and the J end 2 bases, leaving 4 bases in the junction not matched to a gene. The cohort comprised some 700 healthy bone marrow donors. At the time of sampling, all cohort members were nominally healthy, though unrecorded immune exposures were likely present. The donor tested CMV seropositive, placing the donor among the approximately 310 seropositive members of the cohort. Each donor provided a peripheral blood sample, and peripheral blood mononuclear cells were used for TCR beta sequencing. The Qiagen DNeasy Blood Extraction Kit was used to extract genomic DNA from the blood cell samples. Libraries were made using the immunoSEQ multiplex PCR assay. For the multiplex PCR, a mixture combining 60 forward primers for TCR Vbeta segments and 13 reverse primers for TCR Jbeta segments was used. A multiplex PCR assay on genomic DNA amplified the CDR3 region of rearranged TCR beta genes. The Illumina HiSeq System was used to sequence the amplified TCR beta libraries as 87-base-pair reads. Under the source paper's analysis protocol: Across the 666 repertoires, a later analysis counted around 80 million unique TCR beta chains, 8.5 million to 12 million of which were shared by at least two donors. A nearest-neighbor algorithm error-corrected the raw reads and collapsed the reads into unique sequences, merging closely related sequences to remove PCR and sequencing errors. To assign V, D and J gene segments, CDR3 sequences were aligned to IMGT reference sequences. For a sequence to be retained, at least a six-nucleotide match to both a V gene segment and a J gene segment was required. A rearrangement was called productive if the CDR3 had no stop codons and remained in frame with V and J, and every other rearrangement was called non-productive. Following IMGT convention, CDR3 was defined as the stretch from the second conserved V-encoded cysteine to the conserved J-encoded phenylalanine. Sequences without an unambiguous match to a single V gene segment were excluded from the earlier analysis of 450 to 650 of the donors. An earlier analysis of just under 600 of the donors called V segments functional above 56.7% productive rearrangements and segregating when the between-donor standard deviation exceeded 5%. A statistical classification framework was built for diagnosing cytomegalovirus status from the catalog of TCR beta chain sequences. V and J gene assignment, in a later analysis, came from comparing TCR nucleotide sequences with IMGT/GENE-DB human TR gene sequences. A later analysis assigned CDR3 sequences and most-parsimonious VDJ recombination scenarios with the TCRdist pipeline. In a later analysis, every TCR beta chain was defined by the combination of its CDR3 amino acid sequence and its V-gene family, and reads without a unique V-gene family were dropped. As a way to deal with suspected cross-contamination and a sequencing artifact, a later analysis dropped nearly 600 nucleotide sequences that were highly shared and had low generation probability. In a later analysis, a clonal expansion index was calculated for each public chain from normalized within-repertoire ranks of inferred template counts. Generation probabilities in a later analysis came from a VDJ recombination model fitted to out-of-frame rearrangements, and those results were checked against IGoR. In a later analysis, TCR-TCR, TCR-HLA and TCR-CMV co-occurrence was scored with hypergeometric tests, and a repertoire-size bias correction was applied to TCR pairs. To estimate false discovery rates, a later analysis permuted the HLA or CMV assignments 20 times. In a later analysis, co-occurring TCRs were grouped using DBSCAN, with TCRdist sequence similarity added in when clustering inside HLA-allele-positive subsets. Repertoires with fewer than 30,000 or more than 120,000 public chains were left out of co-occurrence clustering, as were four to six repertoires with anomalous nucleotide sharing. The source is immuneACCESS, and TCRdb retained only in-frame sequences with V and J called. Part of the clones is not carried over; for the studies checked, unresolved V genes explain less than half of this, and the remainder is unexplained. V, J and clone size are taken as reported in that table, and D and trimming were inferred from the DNA itself. The sample's clone listing holds tens of thousands of clones. The ten largest make up 1.5% to 2% of the sample.

The sequenced material came from PBMCs. The V gene is TRBV27 and the J gene is TRBJ2-7; 9 junctional bases match TRBD2. This receptor was identified in a woman aged 40 to 50 in good health and CMV-seropositive. The bases read TGTGCCAGCAGTTTAAAAGCGGGGGGCCCCTACGAGCAGTACTTC. This yields the protein CASSLKAGGPYEQYF.